The clone carrying this T cell receptor (beta chain) was counted only a few times. Its cognate antigen is unknown. The data originate from a study of blood T cells in healthy people across ages. A second PCR of roughly 7 to 11 cycles used a sample-barcoded 5' primer and a J-beta primer mix. One entry per CDR3 protein results from TCRdb running MiXCR on the 5' RACE reads. The sample includes 780,000 or so distinct CDR3 sequences, approximately 25% seen only once; the top ten take under 4.5%. The CDR3 has 15 amino acids. CDR1 is SGHKS and CDR2 is YYEKEE in the germline V gene (reference sequence). Trimming removed 0 bases from V and 0 bases from J, with 7 bases in between. Study-level results: Long-lived donors had more naive CD4+ cells and higher diversity than aged donors.

The same sample was also used in a study of T cells of mothers and their children.

The chain has TRBV5-5 and TRBJ1-3; D is perhaps TRBD1 (5 bases). The sequencing sample was made of blood. The receptor was derived from a boy between 10 and 17 years old in good health. The CDR3 sequence: CASSLAGISGNTIYF. The CDR3 DNA reads as TGTGCCAGCAGCTTGGCAGGGATCTCTGGAAACACCATATATTTT.